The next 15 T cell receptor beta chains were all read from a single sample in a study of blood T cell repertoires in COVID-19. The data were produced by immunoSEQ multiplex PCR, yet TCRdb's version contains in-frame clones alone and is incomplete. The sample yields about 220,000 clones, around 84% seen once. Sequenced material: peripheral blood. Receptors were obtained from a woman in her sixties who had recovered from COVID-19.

CDR3 residues: CAISGLLGGFSAFF. DNA for the CDR3: TGTGCCATCAGTGGACTCCTTGGGGGGTTTTCAGCTTTCTTT. This sequence joins TRBV10-3 and TRBJ1-1; weak D call: TRBD1 (5 bases). Trimming took off 4 bases at V and 10 bases at J, with 19 bases between the two ends. Germline CDR1 ENHRY, CDR2 SYGVKD. The CDR3 runs to 14 residues.

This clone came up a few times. CDR3 residues: CAISDISGDRGYGYTF. The CDR3, as DNA: TGTGCCATCAGTGACATCAGCGGGGACAGGGGCTATGGCTACACCTTC. The chain has TRBV10-3 and TRBJ1-2, with 10 bases that match TRBD1. The CDR3 totals 16 residues. Germline V gene lookup returns CDR1 ENHRY and CDR2 SYGVKD. Unmatched junction bases numbered 8, after V lost 3 bases and J lost 4 bases.

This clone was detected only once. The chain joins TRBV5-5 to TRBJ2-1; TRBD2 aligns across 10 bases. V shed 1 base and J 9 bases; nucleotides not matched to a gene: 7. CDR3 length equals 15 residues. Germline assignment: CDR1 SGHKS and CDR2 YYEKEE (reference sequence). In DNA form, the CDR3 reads TGTGCCAGCAGCTTGCCACTAGCGGGGCAGAGTGAGCAGTTCTTC. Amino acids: CASSLPLAGQSEQFF.

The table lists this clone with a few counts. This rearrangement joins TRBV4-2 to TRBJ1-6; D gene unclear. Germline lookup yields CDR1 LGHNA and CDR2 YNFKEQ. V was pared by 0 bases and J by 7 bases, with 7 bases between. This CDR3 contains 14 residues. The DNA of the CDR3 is TGTGCCAGCAGCCAAGATAGTGAAAATTCACCCCTCCACTTT. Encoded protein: CASSQDSENSPLHF.

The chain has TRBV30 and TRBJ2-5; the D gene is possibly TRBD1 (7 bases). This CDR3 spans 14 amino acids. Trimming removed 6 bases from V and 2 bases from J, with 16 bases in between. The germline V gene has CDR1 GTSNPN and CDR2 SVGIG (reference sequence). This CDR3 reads CACGGPGGQETQYF. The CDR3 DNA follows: TGTGCCTGTGGGGGGCCAGGGGGGCAAGAGACCCAGTACTTC.

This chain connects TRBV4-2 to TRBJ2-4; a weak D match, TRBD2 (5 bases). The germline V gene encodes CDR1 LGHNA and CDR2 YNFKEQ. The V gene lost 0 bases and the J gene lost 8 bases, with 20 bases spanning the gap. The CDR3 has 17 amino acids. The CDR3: CASSQESRRVEEYIQYF. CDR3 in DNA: TGTGCCAGCAGCCAAGAATCCCGGCGGGTCGAAGAGTACATTCAGTACTTC.

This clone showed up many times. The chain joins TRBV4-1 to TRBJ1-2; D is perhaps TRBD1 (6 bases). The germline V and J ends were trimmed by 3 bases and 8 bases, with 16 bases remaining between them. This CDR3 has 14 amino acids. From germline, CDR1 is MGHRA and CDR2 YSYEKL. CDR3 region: CASSQGRDNEGYTF. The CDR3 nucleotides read TGCGCCAGCAGCCAGGGCAGGGACAATGAAGGCTACACCTTC.

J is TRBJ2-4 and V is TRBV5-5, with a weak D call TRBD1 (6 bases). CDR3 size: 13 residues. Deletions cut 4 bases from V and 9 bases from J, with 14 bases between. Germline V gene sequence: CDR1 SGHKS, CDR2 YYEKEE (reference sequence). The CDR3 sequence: CASSPRQVAIQYF. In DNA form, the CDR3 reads TGTGCCAGCAGCCCCAGACAGGTAGCCATTCAGTACTTC.

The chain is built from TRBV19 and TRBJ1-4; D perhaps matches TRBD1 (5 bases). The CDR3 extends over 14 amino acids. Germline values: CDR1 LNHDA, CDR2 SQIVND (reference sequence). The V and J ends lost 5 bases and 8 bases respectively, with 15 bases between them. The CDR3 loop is CASSDQGRGEKLFF. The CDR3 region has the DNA TGTGCCAGTAGTGATCAGGGTAGAGGCGAAAAACTGTTTTTT.

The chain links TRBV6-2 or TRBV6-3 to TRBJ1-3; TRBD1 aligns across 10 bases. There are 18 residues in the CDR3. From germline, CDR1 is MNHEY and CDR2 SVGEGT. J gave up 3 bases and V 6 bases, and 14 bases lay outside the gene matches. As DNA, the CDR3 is TGTGCCAGCAGCCCGGGACAGGGGCTAGTGGGGATTGGAAACACCATATATTTT. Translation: CASSPGQGLVGIGNTIYF.

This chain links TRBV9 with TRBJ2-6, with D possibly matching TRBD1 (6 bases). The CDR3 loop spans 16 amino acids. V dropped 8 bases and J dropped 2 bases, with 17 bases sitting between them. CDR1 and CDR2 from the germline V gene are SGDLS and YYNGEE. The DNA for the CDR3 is TGTGCCAGTAGCCTCACAGGGAACGCTGGGGCCAACGTCCTGACTTTC. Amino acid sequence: CASSLTGNAGANVLTF.

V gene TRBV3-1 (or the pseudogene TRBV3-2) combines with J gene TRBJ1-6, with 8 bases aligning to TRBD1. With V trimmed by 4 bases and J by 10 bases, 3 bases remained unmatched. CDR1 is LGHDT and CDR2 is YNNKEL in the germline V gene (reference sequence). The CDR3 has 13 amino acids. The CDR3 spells CASSPTGASPLHF. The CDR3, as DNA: TGTGCCAGCAGCCCGACAGGGGCCTCACCCCTCCACTTT.

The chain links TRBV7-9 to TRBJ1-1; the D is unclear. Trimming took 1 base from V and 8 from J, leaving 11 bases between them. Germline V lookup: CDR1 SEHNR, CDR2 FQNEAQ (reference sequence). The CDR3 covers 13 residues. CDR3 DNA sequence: TGTGCCAGCAGCTTAGAATTAGAGGCAGAAGCTTTCTTT. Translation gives CASSLELEAEAFF.

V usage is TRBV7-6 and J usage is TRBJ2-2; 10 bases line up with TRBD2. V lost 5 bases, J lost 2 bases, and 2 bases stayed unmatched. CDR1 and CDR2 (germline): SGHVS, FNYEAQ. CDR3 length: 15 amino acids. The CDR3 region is CASSRTSGNTGELFF. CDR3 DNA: TGTGCCAGCAGCCGGACTAGCGGCAACACCGGGGAGCTGTTTTTT.

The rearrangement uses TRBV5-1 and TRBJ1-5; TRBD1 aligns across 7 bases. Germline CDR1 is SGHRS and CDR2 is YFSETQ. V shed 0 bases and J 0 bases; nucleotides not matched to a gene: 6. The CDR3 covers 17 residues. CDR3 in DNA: TGCGCCAGCAGCTTGGAGGTTACAGGGGCTAGCAATCAGCCCCAGCATTTT. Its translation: CASSLEVTGASNQPQHF. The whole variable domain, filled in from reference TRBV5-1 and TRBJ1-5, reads KAGVTQTPRYLIKTRGQQVTLSCSPISGHRSVSWYQQTPGQGLQFLFEYFSETQRNKGNFPGRFSGRQFSNSRSEMNVSTLELGDSALYLCASSLEVTGASNQPQHFGDGTRLSIL.